These T cell receptor beta chains were read from a single sample in a study of cytomegalovirus exposure and HLA in healthy donors. Sequenced by immunoSEQ multiplex PCR; TCRdb stores in-frame clones only, minus some. The sample yields 100,000 to 150,000 clones, 85% to 90% seen once. The sample taken for sequencing was PBMCs. The origin of the receptors is a woman between 18 and 29 years old in good health and CMV-seronegative. Both conserved end residues are part of each CDR3. D genes are given only for firm matches. A clone size is listed for some rows: how often the clone was seen (once, few, many), or a class if it is expanded.

size: -; D: TRBD2; V: TRBV7-9; J: TRBJ2-5; CDR3: CASSFSLAGGPGETQYF; DNA: TGTGCCAGCAGCTTCAGCTTAGCGGGGGGGCCGGGAGAGACCCAGTACTTC
size: -; D: -; V: TRBV14; J: TRBJ1-6; CDR3: CASSARTPYNSPLHF; DNA: TGTGCCAGCAGCGCCCGGACACCTTATAATTCACCCCTCCACTTT
size: -; D: -; V: TRBV13; J: TRBJ1-2; CDR3: CASSFFIQGGDNYGYTF; DNA: TGTGCCAGCAGCTTTTTTATCCAAGGCGGCGATAACTATGGCTACACCTTC
size: -; D: TRBD1; V: TRBV11-3; J: TRBJ2-7; CDR3: CASSPGTAVGSYEQYF; DNA: TGTGCCAGCAGCCCAGGGACAGCCGTTGGCTCCTACGAGCAGTACTTC
size: -; D: TRBD2; V: TRBV4-3; J: TRBJ2-1; CDR3: CASSQDWAGGQRDEQFF; DNA: TGCGCCAGCAGCCAGGATTGGGCGGGAGGGCAAAGGGATGAGCAGTTCTTC
size: few; D: -; V: TRBV2; J: TRBJ1-4; CDR3: CASSEQGKLFF; DNA: TGTGCCAGCAGTGAACAGGGAAAACTGTTTTTT
size: -; D: -; V: TRBV4-2; J: TRBJ1-1; CDR3: CASSQEADRNTEAFF; DNA: TGTGCCAGCAGTCAAGAAGCCGACAGGAACACTGAAGCTTTCTTT
size: -; D: -; V: TRBV9; J: TRBJ2-2; CDR3: CASSVATRPPNTGELFF; DNA: TGTGCCAGCAGCGTAGCTACGCGGCCTCCGAACACCGGGGAGCTGTTTTTT
size: -; D: -; V: TRBV28; J: TRBJ1-2; CDR3: CASNTGSYGYTF; DNA: TGTGCCAGCAACACGGGTAGCTATGGCTACACCTTC
size: once; D: -; V: TRBV7-8; J: TRBJ1-5; CDR3: CASSAGVYQPQHF; DNA: TGTGCCAGCAGCGCAGGGGTTTATCAGCCCCAGCATTTT
size: -; D: -; V: TRBV9; J: TRBJ2-1; CDR3: CASSVGTEYNEQFF; DNA: TGTGCCAGCAGCGTAGGGACAGAGTACAATGAGCAGTTCTTC